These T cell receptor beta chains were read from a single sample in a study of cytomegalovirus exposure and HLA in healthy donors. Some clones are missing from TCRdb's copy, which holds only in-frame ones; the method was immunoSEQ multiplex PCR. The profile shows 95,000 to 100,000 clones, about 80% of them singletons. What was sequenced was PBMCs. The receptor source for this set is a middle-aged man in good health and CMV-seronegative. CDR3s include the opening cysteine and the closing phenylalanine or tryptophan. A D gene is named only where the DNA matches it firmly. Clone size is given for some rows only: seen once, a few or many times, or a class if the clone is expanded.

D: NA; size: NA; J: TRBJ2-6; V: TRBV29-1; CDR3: CSVVGGSGANVLTF; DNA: TGCAGCGTTGTGGGAGGCTCTGGGGCCAACGTCCTGACTTTC
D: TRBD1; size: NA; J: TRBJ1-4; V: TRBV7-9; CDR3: CSSSARQGPLFF; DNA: TGTTCCAGCAGCGCCCGACAGGGGCCTCTGTTTTTT
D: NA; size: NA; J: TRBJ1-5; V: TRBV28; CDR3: CASSLVTGNQPQHF; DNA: TGTGCCAGCAGTTTAGTTACAGGCAATCAGCCCCAGCATTTT
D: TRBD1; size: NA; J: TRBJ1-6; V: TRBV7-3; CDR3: CASSSTGGYSPLHF; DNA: TGTGCCAGCAGCTCGACAGGGGGTTACTCACCCCTCCACTTT
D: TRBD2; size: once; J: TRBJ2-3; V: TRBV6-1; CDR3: CASSEVAGGADTQYF; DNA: TGTGCCAGCAGTGAGGTAGCGGGGGGGGCGGATACGCAGTATTTT
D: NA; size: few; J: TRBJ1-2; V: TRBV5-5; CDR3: CASSLAQGRGGYTF; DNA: TGTGCCAGCAGCTTGGCGCAGGGTAGAGGCGGCTACACCTTC
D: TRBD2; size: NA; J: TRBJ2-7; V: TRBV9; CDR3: CASSVGLAGGPYEQYF; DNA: TGTGCCAGCAGCGTAGGACTAGCGGGGGGCCCCTACGAGCAGTACTTC
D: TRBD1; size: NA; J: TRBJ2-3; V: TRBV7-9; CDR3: CASSRLAGQGTDTQYF; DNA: TGTGCCAGCAGCCGTCTTGCGGGACAGGGAACAGATACGCAGTATTTT
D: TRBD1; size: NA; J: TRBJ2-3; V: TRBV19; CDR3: CASSGQGGSHTDTQYF; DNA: TGTGCCAGTAGTGGACAGGGGGGGTCCCACACAGATACGCAGTATTTT
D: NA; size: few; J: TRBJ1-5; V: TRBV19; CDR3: CASSSGRPGDQPQHF; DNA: TGTGCCAGTAGTAGCGGACGGCCGGGGGATCAGCCCCAGCATTTT
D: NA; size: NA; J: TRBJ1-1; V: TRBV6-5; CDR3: CASSPNLNTEAFF; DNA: TGTGCCAGCAGCCCAAATTTGAACACTGAAGCTTTCTTT
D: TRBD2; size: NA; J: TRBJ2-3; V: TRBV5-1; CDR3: CASSPGLAIDTQYF; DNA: TGCGCCAGCAGCCCTGGACTAGCGATAGATACGCAGTATTTT
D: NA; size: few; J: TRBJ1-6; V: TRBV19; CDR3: CASKEGAASGSPLHF; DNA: TGTGCCAGTAAGGAGGGAGCAGCTAGTGGATCACCCCTCCACTTT
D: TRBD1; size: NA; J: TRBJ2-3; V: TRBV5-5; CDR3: CASSSGGVPDTQYF; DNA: TGTGCCAGCAGCTCAGGGGGCGTCCCAGATACGCAGTATTTT
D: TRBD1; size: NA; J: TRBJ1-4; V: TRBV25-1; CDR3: CASSDGDSSEKLFF; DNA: TGTGCCAGCAGTGACGGGGACAGTAGTGAAAAACTGTTTTTT
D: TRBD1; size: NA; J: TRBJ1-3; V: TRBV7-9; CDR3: CASSPHTSGQGLTIYF; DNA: TGTGCCAGCAGCCCCCACACCTCGGGACAGGGTCTAACCATATATTTT
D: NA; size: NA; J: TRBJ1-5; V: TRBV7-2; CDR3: CASSLFRLEQPQHF; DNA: TGTGCCAGCAGCTTATTCAGGCTCGAACAGCCCCAGCATTTT
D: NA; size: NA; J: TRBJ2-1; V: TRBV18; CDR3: CASSPLAGVGNEQFF; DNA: TGTGCCAGCTCACCCCTAGCTGGGGTTGGAAATGAGCAGTTCTTC
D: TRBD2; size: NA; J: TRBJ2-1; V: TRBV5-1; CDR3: CASSSSGGYNEQFF; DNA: TGCGCCAGCAGTTCTAGCGGGGGGTACAATGAGCAGTTCTTC
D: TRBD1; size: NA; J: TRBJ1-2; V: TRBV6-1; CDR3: CASRATGPTNYGYTF; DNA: TGTGCCAGCAGGGCGACAGGGCCCACTAACTATGGCTACACCTTC
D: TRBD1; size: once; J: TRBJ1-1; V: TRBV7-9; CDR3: CASDRGNRNTEAFF; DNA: TGTGCCAGCGACAGGGGGAATCGGAACACTGAAGCTTTCTTT
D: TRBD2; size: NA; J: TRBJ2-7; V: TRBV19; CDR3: CATGGSGGTYEQYF; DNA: TGTGCCACCGGAGGGAGCGGGGGGACCTACGAGCAGTACTTC
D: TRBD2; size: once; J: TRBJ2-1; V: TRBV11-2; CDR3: CASSLLTLAGERNEQFF; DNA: TGTGCCAGCAGCCTCCTGACTTTAGCGGGGGAAAGGAATGAGCAGTTCTTC